These 20 T cell receptor beta chains came from one sample sequenced in a study of cytomegalovirus exposure and HLA in healthy donors (dated by TCRdb to about 2017). Library preparation used the immunoSEQ multiplex PCR assay. For the multiplex PCR, a mixture combining 60 forward primers for TCR Vbeta segments and 13 reverse primers for TCR Jbeta segments was used. TCRdb carries this immuneACCESS record with in-frame sequences only. Its versions omit some clonotypes, under half of them owing to an unresolved V gene in the studies checked, with the rest unexplained. The table for this sample lists approximately 190,000 clones; 82% of them were counted only once. The top ten clones comprise about 0.094% of the sample. The specimen was PBMCs. These receptors all stem from a boy aged 2 to 10 in good health and CMV-seronegative.

The chain is built from TRBV25-1 and TRBJ1-4; possible D gene TRBD1, 5 bases. The CDR3 extends over 16 amino acids. Germline V CDR1 and CDR2: MGHDK, SYGVNS. The V end was cut by 0 bases, the J end by 7 bases, with 15 bases between. The CDR3 sequence: CASSEYSSRGGEKLFF. The CDR3 coding sequence is TGTGCCAGCAGTGAATATTCGTCGAGGGGAGGTGAAAAACTGTTTTTT.

In its sample, this clone was seen a few times. An end of the junction does not agree with germline; a read error may underlie this. V is TRBV2 and J is TRBJ2-1; perhaps TRBD2 as D (5 bases). This CDR3 contains 14 residues. Germline V lookup: CDR1 SNHLY, CDR2 FYNNEI. The CDR3 DNA reads as TGTGCCAGCAGTGAGAGGGCAGGAATCAATGAGCAATTCTTC. Its translation: CASSERAGINEQFF.

With respect to this clone: A read error may account for a junction end that differs from germline. This sequence joins TRBV4-1 and TRBJ2-6; TRBD2 agrees at 9 bases. The germline CDR1 and CDR2 sequences are MGHRA and YSYEKL. CDR3 length: 16 amino acids. CDR3 sequence: CASSQPGQRGANGLTF. As DNA, the CDR3 is TGCGCCAGCAGCCAACCCGGACAGCGGGGGGCCAACGGCCTGACTTTC.

The rearrangement joins TRBV25-1 to TRBJ1-1, with D unresolved. Trimming shortened V by 6 bases and J by 0 bases, and 8 bases separated the two germline ends. The germline V gene encodes CDR1 MGHDK and CDR2 SYGVNS. The CDR3 is 13 residues long. The CDR3 spells CASSPEVNTEAFF. CDR3 nucleotide sequence: TGTGCCAGCAGCCCGGAGGTGAACACTGAAGCTTTCTTT.

This clone has just a few counts. V is TRBV18 and J is TRBJ2-3; 10 bases are a match to TRBD1. The trim removed 6 bases at V and 5 bases at J, leaving 11 bases unmatched. In germline, CDR1 is KGHSH, CDR2 LQKENI. The CDR3 covers 16 residues. This CDR3 reads CASSQQGQGLIDTQYF. CDR3 bases: TGTGCCAGCTCTCAGCAGGGACAGGGGTTAATAGATACGCAGTATTTT.

The V call is TRBV7-8, the J call TRBJ1-5; no definite D call. The CDR3 contains 13 residues. Trimming pared 6 bases from V and 0 bases from J, leaving 6 bases between. In germline, CDR1 is SGHVS, CDR2 FQNEAQ. This CDR3 reads CASRLPSNQPQHF. The CDR3 nucleotides are TGTGCCAGCAGGCTACCTAGCAATCAGCCCCAGCATTTT.

The rearrangement links TRBV15 to TRBJ1-1; tentatively, D is TRBD1 (6 bases). Germline lookup yields CDR1 LNHNV and CDR2 YYDKDF (reference sequence). With 2 bases removed from V and 3 bases from J, the gap between germline ends came to 13 bases. The CDR3 runs 15 residues. CDR3 DNA sequence: TGTGCCACCAGCAGATTCTTACAGGGCGACACTGAAGCTTTCTTT. Translation gives CATSRFLQGDTEAFF.

The V call is TRBV28, the J call TRBJ2-1; 9 nucleotides match TRBD1. Per germline, CDR1 MDHEN and CDR2 SYDVKM. This CDR3 has 14 amino acids. V shed 8 bases, J shed 6 bases, and the junction held 8 bases outside the gene matches. The CDR3 DNA follows: TGTGCCAGCTCCACAGGGGGCGCCTCCAATGAGCAGTTCTTC. Its protein product is CASSTGGASNEQFF.

This chain joins TRBV11-1 and TRBJ2-2, with 7 positions matching TRBD1. Germline V gene data show CDR1 as SGHAT and CDR2 as FQDESV (reference sequence). This CDR3 spans 15 amino acids. V lost 6 bases to trimming and J lost 6 bases; unmatched junction nucleotides: 10. CDR3 loop: CASRPTTGWPGELFF. In DNA, the CDR3 is TGTGCCAGCAGACCTACGACAGGGTGGCCCGGGGAGCTGTTTTTT. Variable domain in full (rest from reference TRBV11-1 and TRBJ2-2): EAEVAQSPRYKITEKSQAVAFWCDPISGHATLYWYRQILGQGPELLVQFQDESVVDDSQLPKDRFSAERLKGVDSTLKIQPAELGDSAMYLCASRPTTGWPGELFFGEGSRLTVL.

The rearrangement links TRBV7-2 to TRBJ2-1; TRBD2 matches at 11 bases. The germline V gene has CDR1 SGHTA and CDR2 FQGNSA. This CDR3 comprises 15 residues. V gave up 5 bases and J gave up 3 bases; unmatched junction bases: 3. The CDR3 nucleotides are TGTGCCAGCAGCCCGACTAGCGGGGACTACAATGAGCAGTTCTTC. It is translated as CASSPTSGDYNEQFF. Filled out from reference TRBV7-2 and TRBJ2-1, the complete variable domain reads GAGVSQSPSNKVTEKGKDVELRCDPISGHTALYWYRQSLGQGLEFLIYFQGNSAPDKSGLPSDRFSAERTGGSVSTLTIQRTQQEDSAVYLCASSPTSGDYNEQFFGPGTRLTVL.

This clone was detected only once. The rearrangement links TRBV30 to TRBJ1-5; 8 bases agree with TRBD1. CDR3 length: 19 residues. Germline loops: CDR1 GTSNPN, CDR2 SVGIG (reference sequence). Trimming at V came to 2 bases and at J to 2 bases, leaving 17 bases not matched to a gene. The CDR3 reads CAWSCTGTGIVLGNQPQHF. The CDR3 DNA reads as TGTGCCTGGAGTTGTACCGGGACAGGTATCGTCCTTGGCAATCAGCCCCAGCATTTT. Full variable domain (missing parts from reference TRBV30 and TRBJ1-5): SQTIHQWPATLVQPVGSPLSLECTVEGTSNPNLYWYRQAAGRGLQLLFYSVGIGQISSEVPQNLSASRPQDRQFILSSKKLLLSDSGFYLCAWSCTGTGIVLGNQPQHFGDGTRLSIL.

The rearrangement links TRBV6-6 to TRBJ2-1; D gene ambiguous. The V end lost 6 bases, the J end lost 0 bases, and 9 bases lay between the germline ends. This CDR3 is 14 amino acids long. Germline CDR1 reads MNHNY; CDR2 reads SVGAGI (reference sequence). This CDR3 reads CASRRQRSYNEQFF. The CDR3 DNA is TGTGCCAGCAGGCGGCAGCGCTCCTACAATGAGCAGTTCTTC.

The chain is built from TRBV5-6 and TRBJ2-3; TRBD2 agrees at 11 bases. Germline V CDR1 and CDR2: SGHDT, YYEEEE. This CDR3 is built from 17 residues. Trimming removed 2 bases from V and 5 bases from J; junction bases left unmatched: 10. The CDR3 coding sequence is TGTGCCAGCAGCTTCAGCTCTAGCGGGGGGATTGGAGATACGCAGTATTTT. Translation: CASSFSSSGGIGDTQYF.

The V call is TRBV9, the J call TRBJ2-2, with D possibly being TRBD1 (6 bases). CDR3 length equals 18 residues. Looked up from germline, CDR1 is SGDLS and CDR2 is YYNGEE. Trimming stripped 0 bases from V and 1 base from J, with 16 bases between. This CDR3 reads CASSVVTSRGLNTGELFF. In nucleotides, the CDR3 is TGTGCCAGCAGCGTAGTAACGTCCAGGGGCTTGAACACCGGGGAGCTGTTTTTT. The variable domain in full, completed from reference TRBV9 and TRBJ2-2, reads DSGVTQTPKHLITATGQRVTLRCSPRSGDLSVYWYQQSLDQGLQFLIQYYNGEERAKGNILERFSAQQFPDLHSELNLSSLELGDSALYFCASSVVTSRGLNTGELFFGEGSRLTVL.

This rearrangement joins TRBV30 to TRBJ1-4; the D gene is possibly TRBD1 (6 bases). V was pared by 1 base and J by 4 bases, with 10 bases between. The CDR3 spans 14 residues. Germline V gene sequence: CDR1 GTSNPN, CDR2 SVGIG (reference sequence). The CDR3 coding sequence is TGTGCCTGGAGTGGTACGGACAGTAATGAAAAACTGTTTTTT. Protein sequence: CAWSGTDSNEKLFF.

A few counts support this clone. The V gene is TRBV4-1, the J gene TRBJ2-3; D possibly corresponds to TRBD2 (7 bases). V was clipped by 4 bases and J by 3 bases, with 20 bases between them. CDR1 and CDR2 from the germline V gene are MGHRA and YSYEKL. The CDR3 has 17 amino acids. Written as DNA, the CDR3 is TGCGCCAGCAGCCCACAGGATGGGGGGGGGCAGACAGATACGCAGTATTTT. Amino acids: CASSPQDGGGQTDTQYF.

The chain employs TRBV6-1 and TRBJ2-7, with TRBD1 identical over 8 bases. The CDR3 spans 15 residues. Trimming removed 4 bases from V and 5 bases from J; junction bases left unmatched: 10. Germline V gene data show CDR1 as MNHNS and CDR2 as SASEGT. For the CDR3, the DNA is TGTGCCAGCAGTGGATGGACAGGGACAGAGAACGAGCAGTACTTC. It specifies CASSGWTGTENEQYF.

CDR3 DNA: TGTGCCAGCAGCTTCGCGGGGGAGGCTGAGCAGTTCTTC. Protein: CASSFAGEAEQFF. The chain joins TRBV7-8 to TRBJ2-1; 7 bases match TRBD2. CDR1 SGHVS and CDR2 FQNEAQ come from the germline V gene. This CDR3 comprises 13 residues. J lost 9 bases, V lost 3 bases, and 5 bases had no gene match.

The V gene is TRBV5-1, the J gene TRBJ2-1, with no clear D. The CDR3 spans 11 residues. Germline CDR1 is SGHRS and CDR2 is YFSETQ. V was shortened by 4 bases and J by 6 bases, with 5 bases between the two germline ends. The CDR3 is CASSQANEQFF. The CDR3 DNA follows: TGCGCCAGCAGCCAAGCCAATGAGCAGTTCTTC.

This chain connects TRBV7-8 to TRBJ1-6, with TRBD1 matching 9 bases. The length of the CDR3 is 15 residues. Germline assignment: CDR1 SGHVS and CDR2 FQNEAQ. V lost 1 base and J lost 7; bases outside the gene matches: 2. DNA of the CDR3: TGTGCCAGCAGCTTAGACAGGGGGCGAAATTCACCCCTCCACTTT. Translation gives CASSLDRGRNSPLHF.